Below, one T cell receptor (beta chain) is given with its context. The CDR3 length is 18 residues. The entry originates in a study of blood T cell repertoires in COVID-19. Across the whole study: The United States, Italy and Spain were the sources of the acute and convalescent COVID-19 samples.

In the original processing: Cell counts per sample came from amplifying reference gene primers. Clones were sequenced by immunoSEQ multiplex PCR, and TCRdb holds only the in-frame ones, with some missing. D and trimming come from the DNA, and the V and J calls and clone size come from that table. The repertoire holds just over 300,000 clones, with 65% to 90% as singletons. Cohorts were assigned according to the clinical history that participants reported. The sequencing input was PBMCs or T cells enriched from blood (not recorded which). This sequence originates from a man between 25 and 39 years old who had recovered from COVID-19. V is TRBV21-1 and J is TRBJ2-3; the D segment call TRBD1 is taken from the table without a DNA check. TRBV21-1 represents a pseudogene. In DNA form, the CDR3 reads TGTGCCAGCAGCCGTGGGACAGGGGAAATTACCGGCACAGATACGCAGTATTTT. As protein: CASSRGTGEITGTDTQYF.